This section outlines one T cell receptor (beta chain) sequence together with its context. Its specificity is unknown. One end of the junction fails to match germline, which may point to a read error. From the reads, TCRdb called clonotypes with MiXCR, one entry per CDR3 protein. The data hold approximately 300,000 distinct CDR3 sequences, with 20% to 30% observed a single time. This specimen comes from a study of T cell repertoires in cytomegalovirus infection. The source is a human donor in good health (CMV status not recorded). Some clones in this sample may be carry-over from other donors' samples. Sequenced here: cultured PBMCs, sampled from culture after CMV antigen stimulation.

The CDR3 DNA sequence: TGTGCCAGCAGCGGAGAGACAGTGAACACTGGAGCTTTCTTT. Its protein product is CASSGETVNTGAFF. This chain uses TRBV7-8 with TRBJ1-1, with a tentative D call TRBD1 (5 bases). The CDR3 consists of 14 residues. Germline V gene lookup returns CDR1 SGHVS and CDR2 FQNEAQ.